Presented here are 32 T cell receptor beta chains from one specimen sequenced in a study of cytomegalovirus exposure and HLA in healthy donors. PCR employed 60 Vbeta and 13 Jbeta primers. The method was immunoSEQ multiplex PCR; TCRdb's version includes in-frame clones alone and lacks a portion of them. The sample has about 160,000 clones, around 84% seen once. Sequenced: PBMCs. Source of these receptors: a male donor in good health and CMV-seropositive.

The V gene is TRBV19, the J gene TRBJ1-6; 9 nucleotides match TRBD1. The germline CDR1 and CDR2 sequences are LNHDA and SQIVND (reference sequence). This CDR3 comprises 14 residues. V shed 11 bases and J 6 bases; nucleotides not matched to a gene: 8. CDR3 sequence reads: CASSTGQGNSPLHF. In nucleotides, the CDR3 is TGTGCCTCATCTACGGGACAGGGTAATTCACCCCTCCACTTT.

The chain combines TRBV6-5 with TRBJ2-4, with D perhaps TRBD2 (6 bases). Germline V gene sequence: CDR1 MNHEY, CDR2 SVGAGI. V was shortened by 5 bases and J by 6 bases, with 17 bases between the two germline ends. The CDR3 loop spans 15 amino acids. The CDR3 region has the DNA TGTGCCAGCAGTCCGTCGGGACTTGGCCGAAACATTCAGTACTTC. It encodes CASSPSGLGRNIQYF.

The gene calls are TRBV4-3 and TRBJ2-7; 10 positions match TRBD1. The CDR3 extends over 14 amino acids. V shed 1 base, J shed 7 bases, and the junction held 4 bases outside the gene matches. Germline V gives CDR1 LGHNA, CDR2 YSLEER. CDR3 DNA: TGCGCCAGCAGCCAAGCGTTGGGACAGGGGGAGCAGTACTTC. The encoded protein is CASSQALGQGEQYF.

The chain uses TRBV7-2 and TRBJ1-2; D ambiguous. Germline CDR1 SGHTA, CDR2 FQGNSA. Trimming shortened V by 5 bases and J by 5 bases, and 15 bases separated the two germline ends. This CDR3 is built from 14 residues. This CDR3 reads CASSPTTSRYGYTF. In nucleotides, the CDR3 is TGTGCCAGCAGCCCAACCACCTCGAGATATGGCTACACCTTC.

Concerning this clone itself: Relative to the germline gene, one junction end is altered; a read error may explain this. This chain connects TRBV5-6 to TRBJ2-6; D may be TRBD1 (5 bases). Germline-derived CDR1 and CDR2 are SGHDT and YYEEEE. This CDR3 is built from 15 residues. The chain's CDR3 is CASTADIDGANGLTF. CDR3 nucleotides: TGTGCCAGCACCGCCGACATTGATGGGGCCAACGGCCTGACTTTC.

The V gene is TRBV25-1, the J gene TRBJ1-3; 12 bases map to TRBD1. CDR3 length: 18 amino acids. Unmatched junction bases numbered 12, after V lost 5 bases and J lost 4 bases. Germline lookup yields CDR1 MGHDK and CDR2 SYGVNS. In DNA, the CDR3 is TGTGCCAGCAGTTCCTATACCGGGACAGGGGGCGCGGGAAACACCATATATTTT. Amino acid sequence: CASSSYTGTGGAGNTIYF.

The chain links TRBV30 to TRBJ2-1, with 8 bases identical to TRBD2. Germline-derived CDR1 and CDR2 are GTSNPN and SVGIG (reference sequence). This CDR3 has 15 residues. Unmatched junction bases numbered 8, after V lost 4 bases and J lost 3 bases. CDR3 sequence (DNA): TGTGCCTGGAAACCGTCTAGCGGGTACTACAATGAGCAGTTCTTC. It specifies CAWKPSSGYYNEQFF.

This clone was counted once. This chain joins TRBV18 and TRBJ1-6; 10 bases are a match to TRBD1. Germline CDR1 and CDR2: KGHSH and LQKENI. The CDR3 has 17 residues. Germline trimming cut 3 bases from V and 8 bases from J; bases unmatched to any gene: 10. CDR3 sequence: CASSPRDRGKGDSPLHF. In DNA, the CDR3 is TGTGCCAGCTCACCCCGGGACAGGGGCAAAGGGGATTCACCCCTCCACTTT.

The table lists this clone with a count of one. As DNA, the CDR3 is TGTGCCTGGAATCTAGCGGGTAGACAAGAGACCCAGTACTTC. Amino acid sequence: CAWNLAGRQETQYF. The chain links TRBV30 to TRBJ2-5; TRBD2 matches 8 bases. Germline lookup yields CDR1 GTSNPN and CDR2 SVGIG (reference sequence). The CDR3 spans 14 residues. V lost 4 bases to trimming and J lost 2 bases; unmatched junction nucleotides: 6.

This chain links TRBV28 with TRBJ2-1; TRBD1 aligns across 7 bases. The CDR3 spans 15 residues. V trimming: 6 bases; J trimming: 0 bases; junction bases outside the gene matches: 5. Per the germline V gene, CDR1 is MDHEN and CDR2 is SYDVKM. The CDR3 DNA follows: TGTGCCAGCAGGACGACAGGGCTCTCCTACAATGAGCAGTTCTTC. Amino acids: CASRTTGLSYNEQFF.

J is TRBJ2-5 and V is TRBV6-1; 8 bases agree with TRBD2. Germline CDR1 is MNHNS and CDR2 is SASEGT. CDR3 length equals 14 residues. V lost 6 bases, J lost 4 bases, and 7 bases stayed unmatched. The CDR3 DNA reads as TGTGCCAGCAGGGGACTAGTCATAGGAGAGACCCAGTACTTC. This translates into CASRGLVIGETQYF.

The CDR3 DNA reads as TGTGCCAGTAGTGTAGGACAGATTGGCTATGGCTACACCTTC. Translation: CASSVGQIGYGYTF. The J gene is TRBJ1-2, the V gene TRBV19, with D tentatively TRBD1 (6 bases). Trimming took 5 bases from V and 4 from J, leaving 14 bases between them. The CDR3 is made up of 14 amino acids. Germline lookup yields CDR1 LNHDA and CDR2 SQIVND (reference sequence). Together with reference TRBV19 and TRBJ1-2, the CDR3 gives the full variable domain: DGGITQSPKYLFRKEGQNVTLSCEQNLNHDAMYWYRQDPGQGLRLIYYSQIVNDFQKGDIAEGYSVSREKKESFPLTVTSAQKNPTAFYLCASSVGQIGYGYTFGSGTRLTVV.

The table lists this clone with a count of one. The CDR3 loop is CASSGRDSYYNEQFF. As DNA, the CDR3 is TGTGCCAGCAGCGGACGGGACAGCTATTACAATGAGCAGTTCTTC. The genes are TRBV9 and TRBJ2-1; 7 bases are shared with TRBD1. Germline V gene data show CDR1 as SGDLS and CDR2 as YYNGEE. Unmatched junction bases numbered 7, after V lost 3 bases and J lost 4 bases. This CDR3 has 15 amino acids.

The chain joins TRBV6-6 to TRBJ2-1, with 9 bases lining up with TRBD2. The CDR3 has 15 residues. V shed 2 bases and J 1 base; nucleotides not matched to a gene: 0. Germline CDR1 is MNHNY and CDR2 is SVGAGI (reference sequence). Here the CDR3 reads CASSYAGGSYNEQFF. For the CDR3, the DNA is TGTGCCAGCAGTTACGCGGGGGGGTCCTACAATGAGCAGTTCTTC.

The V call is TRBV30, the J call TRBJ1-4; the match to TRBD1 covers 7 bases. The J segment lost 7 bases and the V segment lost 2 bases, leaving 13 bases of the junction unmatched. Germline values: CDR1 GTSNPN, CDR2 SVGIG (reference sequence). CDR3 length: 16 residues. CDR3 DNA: TGTGCCTGGAGTACGACGCGACAGGGTTCGGGTGAAAAACTGTTTTTT. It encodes CAWSTTRQGSGEKLFF.

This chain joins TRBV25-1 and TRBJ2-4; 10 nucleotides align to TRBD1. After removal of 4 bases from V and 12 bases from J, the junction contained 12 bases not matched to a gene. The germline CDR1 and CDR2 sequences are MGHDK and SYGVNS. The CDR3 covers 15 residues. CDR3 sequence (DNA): TGTGCCAGCAGTGCGCACGGACAGGGGGGTAGCAGTCAGTACTTC. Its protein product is CASSAHGQGGSSQYF.

In DNA, the CDR3 is TGTGCCAGCAGCCCCCGGACAGGACCGAACACTGAAGCTTTCTTT. Protein product: CASSPRTGPNTEAFF. V is TRBV16 and J is TRBJ1-1; 7 bases align to TRBD1. This CDR3 region has 15 residues. CDR1 and CDR2 (germline): KGHSY, FQNENV. Trimming removed 4 bases from V and 1 base from J; junction bases left unmatched: 6.

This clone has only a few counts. CDR3 amino acids: CASRRDRGSTEAFF. DNA of the CDR3: TGTGCCAGCAGGAGGGACAGGGGGAGCACTGAAGCTTTCTTT. V is TRBV6-1 and J is TRBJ1-1, with TRBD1 matching 11 bases. Looked up from germline, CDR1 is MNHNS and CDR2 is SASEGT. Trimming at V came to 6 bases and at J to 4 bases, leaving 4 bases not matched to a gene. The CDR3 extends over 14 amino acids.

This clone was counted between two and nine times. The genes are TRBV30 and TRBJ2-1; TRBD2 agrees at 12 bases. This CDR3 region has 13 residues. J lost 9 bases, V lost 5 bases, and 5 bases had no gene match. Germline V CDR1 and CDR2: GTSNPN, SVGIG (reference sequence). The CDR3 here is CAWASGGAREQFF. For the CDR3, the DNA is TGTGCCTGGGCTAGCGGGGGGGCGCGTGAGCAGTTCTTC.

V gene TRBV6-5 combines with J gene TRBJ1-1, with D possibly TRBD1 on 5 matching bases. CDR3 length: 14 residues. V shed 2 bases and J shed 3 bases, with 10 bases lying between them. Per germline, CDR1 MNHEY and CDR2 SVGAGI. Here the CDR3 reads CASSYSPGDTEAFF. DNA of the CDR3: TGTGCCAGCAGTTACAGCCCGGGGGACACTGAAGCTTTCTTT.

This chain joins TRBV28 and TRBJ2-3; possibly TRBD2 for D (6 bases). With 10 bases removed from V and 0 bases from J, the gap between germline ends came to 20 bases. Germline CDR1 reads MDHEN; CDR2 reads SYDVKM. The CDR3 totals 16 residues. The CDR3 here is CAIGFLAGPSTDTQYF. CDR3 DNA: TGTGCCATCGGGTTTCTGGCGGGACCTAGCACAGATACGCAGTATTTT.

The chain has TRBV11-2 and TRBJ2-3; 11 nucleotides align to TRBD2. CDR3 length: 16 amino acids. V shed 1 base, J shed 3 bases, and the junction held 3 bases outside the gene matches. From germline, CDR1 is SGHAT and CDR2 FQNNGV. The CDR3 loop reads CASSLGSSGGTDTQYF. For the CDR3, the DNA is TGTGCCAGCAGCTTAGGGTCTAGCGGGGGGACAGATACGCAGTATTTT.

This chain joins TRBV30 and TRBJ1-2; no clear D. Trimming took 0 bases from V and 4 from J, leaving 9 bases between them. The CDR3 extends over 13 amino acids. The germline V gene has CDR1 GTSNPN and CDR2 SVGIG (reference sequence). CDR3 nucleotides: TGTGCCTGGAGTGTACGCGGATCCTATGGCTACACCTTC. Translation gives CAWSVRGSYGYTF.

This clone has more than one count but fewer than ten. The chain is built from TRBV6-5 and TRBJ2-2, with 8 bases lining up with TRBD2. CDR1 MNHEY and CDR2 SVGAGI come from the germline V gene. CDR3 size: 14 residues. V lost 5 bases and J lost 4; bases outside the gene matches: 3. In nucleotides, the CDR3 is TGTGCCAGCAGTGACGGACTAGCCACCGGGGAGCTGTTTTTT. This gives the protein CASSDGLATGELFF.

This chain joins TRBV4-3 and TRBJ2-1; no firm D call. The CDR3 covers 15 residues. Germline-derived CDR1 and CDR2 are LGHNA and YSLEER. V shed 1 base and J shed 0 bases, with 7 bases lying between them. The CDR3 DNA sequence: TGCGCCAGCAGCCAAGTACCCAGCTCCTACAATGAGCAGTTCTTC. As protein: CASSQVPSSYNEQFF.

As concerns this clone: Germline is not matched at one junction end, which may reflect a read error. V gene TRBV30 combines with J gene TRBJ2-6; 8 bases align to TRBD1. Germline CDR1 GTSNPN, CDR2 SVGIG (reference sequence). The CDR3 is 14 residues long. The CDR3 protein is CAWGRGPGANGLTF. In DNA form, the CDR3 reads TGTGCCTGGGGCAGGGGGCCCGGGGCCAACGGCCTGACTTTC.

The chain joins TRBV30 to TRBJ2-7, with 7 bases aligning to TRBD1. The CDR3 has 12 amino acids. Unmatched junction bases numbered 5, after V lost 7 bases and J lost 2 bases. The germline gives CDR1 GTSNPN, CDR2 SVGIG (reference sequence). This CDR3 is CAYAGGTYEQYF. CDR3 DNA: TGTGCCTATGCAGGGGGAACCTACGAGCAGTACTTC.

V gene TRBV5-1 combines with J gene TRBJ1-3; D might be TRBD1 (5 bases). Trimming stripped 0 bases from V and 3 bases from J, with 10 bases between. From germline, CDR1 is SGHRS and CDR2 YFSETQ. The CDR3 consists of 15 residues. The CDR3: CASSLGQTLGNTIYF. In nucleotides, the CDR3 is TGCGCCAGCAGCTTGGGACAGACACTTGGAAACACCATATATTTT.

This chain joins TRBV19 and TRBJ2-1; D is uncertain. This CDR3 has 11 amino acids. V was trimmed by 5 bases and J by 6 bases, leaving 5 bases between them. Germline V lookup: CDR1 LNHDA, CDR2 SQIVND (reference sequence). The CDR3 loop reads CASSVRNEQFF. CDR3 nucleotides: TGTGCCAGTAGTGTCCGCAATGAGCAGTTCTTC.

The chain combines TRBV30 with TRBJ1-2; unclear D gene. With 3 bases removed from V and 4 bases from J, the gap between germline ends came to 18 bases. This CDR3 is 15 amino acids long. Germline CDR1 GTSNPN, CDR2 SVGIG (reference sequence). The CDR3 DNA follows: TGTGCCTGGAGGGTGCCCTCCGGGTTCACCTATGGCTACACCTTC. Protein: CAWRVPSGFTYGYTF.

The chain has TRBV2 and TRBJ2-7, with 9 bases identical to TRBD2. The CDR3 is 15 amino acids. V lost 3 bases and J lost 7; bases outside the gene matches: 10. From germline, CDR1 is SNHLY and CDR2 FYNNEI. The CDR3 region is CASSDSRSGSREQYF. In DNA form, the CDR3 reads TGTGCCAGCAGTGATTCTCGTAGCGGGAGTAGGGAGCAGTACTTC.

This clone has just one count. Here the CDR3 reads CAIAQGDYEQYF. CDR3 nucleotides: TGTGCCATCGCACAGGGGGACTACGAGCAGTACTTC. The chain carries TRBV10-3 and TRBJ2-7; TRBD1 aligns across 8 bases. V lost 8 bases to trimming and J lost 3 bases; unmatched junction nucleotides: 3. Germline V gene data show CDR1 as ENHRY and CDR2 as SYGVKD. This CDR3 comprises 12 residues.